One TCR beta chain is described in this entry. The CDR3 sequence is 15 residues long. CDR1 and CDR2 (germline): SGHRS, YFSETQ. Trimming pared 4 bases from V and 2 bases from J, leaving 15 bases between. These data are taken from a study of shared clonotypes between healthy human individuals. How the authors handled the data: ImmunoSEQ only sent back junction sequences with no quality scores, so filtering was done differently. TCRdb's table, derived via immunoSEQ multiplex PCR, lists solely in-frame clones and lacks some. The D gene and trimming were derived from the DNA, and the V and J assignments and clone size from that table. The sample has about 2.4 million clones, approximately 94% seen once.

The TCR was taken from a man between 18 and 29 years old in good health. The chain joins TRBV5-1 to TRBJ2-5; D perhaps matches TRBD1 (7 bases). Source material: naive CD4+ T cells sorted from blood. Subset here: CD45RA+ positively selected. CDR3 sequence reads: CASSVQGTWQETQYF. CDR3 sequence (DNA): TGCGCCAGCAGCGTACAGGGGACTTGGCAAGAGACCCAGTACTTC.